This TCR beta chain was documented in a study of blood T cells in healthy people across ages. This clonotype has ten or more counts. Sample-barcoded 5' priming and a J-beta primer mix drove a second PCR of roughly 6 to 12 cycles. TCRdb reprocessed the 5' RACE reads with MiXCR, giving one entry per CDR3 protein. The data show about 800,000 distinct CDR3 sequences, roughly 25% seen once. This CDR3 region has 15 residues. Germline CDR1 reads SEHNR; CDR2 reads FQNEAQ (reference sequence). V dropped 2 bases and J dropped 0 bases, with 5 bases sitting between them. These data were likewise used in another study, on T cells of mothers and their children.

The sequenced material came from blood. The receptor was derived from a boy between 10 and 17 years old in good health. J is TRBJ2-6 and V is TRBV7-9; D unclear. CDR3 in DNA: TGTGCCAGCAGCTTAATCCTCTCTGGGGCCAACGTCCTGACTTTC. This gives the protein CASSLILSGANVLTF. Full variable domain (missing parts from reference TRBV7-9 and TRBJ2-6): DTGVSQNPRHKITKRGQNVTFRCDPISEHNRLYWYRQTLGQGPEFLTYFQNEAQLEKSRLLSDRFSAERPKGSFSTLEIQRTEQGDSAMYLCASSLILSGANVLTFGAGSRLTVL.